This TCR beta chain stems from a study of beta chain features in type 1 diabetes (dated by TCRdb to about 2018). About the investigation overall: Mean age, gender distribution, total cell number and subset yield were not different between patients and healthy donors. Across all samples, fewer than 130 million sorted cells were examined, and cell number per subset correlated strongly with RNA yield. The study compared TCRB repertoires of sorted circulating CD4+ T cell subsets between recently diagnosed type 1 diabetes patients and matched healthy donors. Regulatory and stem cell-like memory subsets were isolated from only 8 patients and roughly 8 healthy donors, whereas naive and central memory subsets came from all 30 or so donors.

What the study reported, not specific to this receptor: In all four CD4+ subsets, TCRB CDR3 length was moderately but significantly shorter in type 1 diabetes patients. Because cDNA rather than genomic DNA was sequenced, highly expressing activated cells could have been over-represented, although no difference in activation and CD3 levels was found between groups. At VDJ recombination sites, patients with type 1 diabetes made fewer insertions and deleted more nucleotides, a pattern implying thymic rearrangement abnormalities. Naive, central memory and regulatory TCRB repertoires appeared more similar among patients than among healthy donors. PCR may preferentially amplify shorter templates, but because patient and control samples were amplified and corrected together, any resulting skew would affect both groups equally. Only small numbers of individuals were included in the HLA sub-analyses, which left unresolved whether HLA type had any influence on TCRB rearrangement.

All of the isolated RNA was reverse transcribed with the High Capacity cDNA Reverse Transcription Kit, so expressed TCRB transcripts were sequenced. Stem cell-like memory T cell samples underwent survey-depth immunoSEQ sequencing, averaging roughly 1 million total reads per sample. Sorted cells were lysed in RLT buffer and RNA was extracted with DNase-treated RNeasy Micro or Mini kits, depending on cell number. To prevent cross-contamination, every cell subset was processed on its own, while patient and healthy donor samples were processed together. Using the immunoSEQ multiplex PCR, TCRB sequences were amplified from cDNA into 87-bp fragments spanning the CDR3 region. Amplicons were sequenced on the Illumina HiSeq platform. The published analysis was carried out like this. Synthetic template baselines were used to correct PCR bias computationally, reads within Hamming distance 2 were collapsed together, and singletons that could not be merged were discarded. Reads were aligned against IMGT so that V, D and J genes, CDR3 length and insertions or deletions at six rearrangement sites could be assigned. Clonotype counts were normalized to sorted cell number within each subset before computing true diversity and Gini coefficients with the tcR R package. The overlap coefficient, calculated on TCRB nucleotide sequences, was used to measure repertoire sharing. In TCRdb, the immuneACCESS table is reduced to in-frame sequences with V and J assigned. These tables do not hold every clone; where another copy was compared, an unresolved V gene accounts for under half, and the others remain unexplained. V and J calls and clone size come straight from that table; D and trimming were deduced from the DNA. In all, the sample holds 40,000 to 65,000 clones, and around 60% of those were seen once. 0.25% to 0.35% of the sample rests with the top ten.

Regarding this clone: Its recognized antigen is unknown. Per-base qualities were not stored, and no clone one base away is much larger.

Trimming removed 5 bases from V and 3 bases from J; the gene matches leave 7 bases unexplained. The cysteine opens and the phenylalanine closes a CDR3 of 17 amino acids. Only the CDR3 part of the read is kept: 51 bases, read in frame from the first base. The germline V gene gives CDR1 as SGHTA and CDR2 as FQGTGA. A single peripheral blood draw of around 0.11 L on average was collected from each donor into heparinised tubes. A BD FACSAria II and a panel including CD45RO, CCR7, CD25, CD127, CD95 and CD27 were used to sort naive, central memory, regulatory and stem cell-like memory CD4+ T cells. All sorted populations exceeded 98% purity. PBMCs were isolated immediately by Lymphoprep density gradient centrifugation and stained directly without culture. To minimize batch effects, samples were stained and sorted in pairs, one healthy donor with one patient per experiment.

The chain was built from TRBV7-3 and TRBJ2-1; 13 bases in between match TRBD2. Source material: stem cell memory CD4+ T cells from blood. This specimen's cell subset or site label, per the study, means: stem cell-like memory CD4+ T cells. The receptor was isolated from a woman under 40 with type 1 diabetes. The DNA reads TGTGCCAGCAGCATCGATCGGACTAGCGGGAGCTACAATGAGCAGTTCTTC. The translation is CASSIDRTSGSYNEQFF.